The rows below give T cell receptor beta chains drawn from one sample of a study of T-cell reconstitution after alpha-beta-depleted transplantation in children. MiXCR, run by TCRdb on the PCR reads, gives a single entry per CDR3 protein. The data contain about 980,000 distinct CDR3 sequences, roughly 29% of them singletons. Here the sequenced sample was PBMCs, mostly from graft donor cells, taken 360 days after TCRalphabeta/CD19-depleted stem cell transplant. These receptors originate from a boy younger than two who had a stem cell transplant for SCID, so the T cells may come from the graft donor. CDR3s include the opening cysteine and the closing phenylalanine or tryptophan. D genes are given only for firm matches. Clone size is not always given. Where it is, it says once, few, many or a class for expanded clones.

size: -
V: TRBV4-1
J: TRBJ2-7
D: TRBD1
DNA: TGCGCCAGCAGCCCACTCGAGGGACAGAGGGGCTACGAGCAGTACTTC
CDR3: CASSPLEGQRGYEQYF

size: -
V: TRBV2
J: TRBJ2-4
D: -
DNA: TGTGCCAGCCGACCGGGACTGCCCAAAAACATTCAGTACTTC
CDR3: CASRPGLPKNIQYF

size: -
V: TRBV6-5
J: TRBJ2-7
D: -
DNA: TGTGCCAGCAGTTACGTGTTCGGAGGCGAGCAGTACTTC
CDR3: CASSYVFGGEQYF

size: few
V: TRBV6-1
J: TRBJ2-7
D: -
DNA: TGTGCCAGCAGCTCCCGGGGGGCGCGAAACGAGCAGTACTTC
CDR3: CASSSRGARNEQYF

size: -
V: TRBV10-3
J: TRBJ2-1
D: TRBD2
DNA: TGTGCCATCAGTGAGTCGTCGGGTTTGTGGACTAGCGGGGGCGATGAGCAGTTCTTC
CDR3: CAISESSGLWTSGGDEQFF

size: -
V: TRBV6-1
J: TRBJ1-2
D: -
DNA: TGTGCCAGCAGCCGAGGGGCACCGACGCCTAACTATGGCTACACCTTC
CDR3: CASSRGAPTPNYGYTF

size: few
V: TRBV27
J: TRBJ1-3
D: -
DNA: TGTGCCAGCAAGGCGGTCAGCTCTGGAAACACCATATATTTT
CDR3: CASKAVSSGNTIYF

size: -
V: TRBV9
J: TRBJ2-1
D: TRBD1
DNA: TGTGCCAGCAGCGGACAGGGGGCGGCCTACAATGAGCAGTTCTTC
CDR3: CASSGQGAAYNEQFF

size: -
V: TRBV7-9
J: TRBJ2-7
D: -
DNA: TGTGCCAGCAGCACGGTATTGGAGGGAGGGGGCCGCGAGCAGTACTTC
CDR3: CASSTVLEGGGREQYF

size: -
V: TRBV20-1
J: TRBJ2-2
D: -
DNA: TGCAGTGCTTGCTCGGGGTTTGCGAACACCGGGGAGCTGTTTTTT
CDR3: CSACSGFANTGELFF

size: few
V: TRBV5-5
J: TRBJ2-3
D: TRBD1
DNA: TGTGCCAGCAGCTTGGGGGGGGACAGGGGTTTGCTGCCGCAGTATTTT
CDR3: CASSLGGDRGLLPQYF

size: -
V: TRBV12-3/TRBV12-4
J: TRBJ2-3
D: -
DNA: TGTGCCAGCAGTCCAGGGCGGAACCTAGACACAGATACGCAGTATTTT
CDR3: CASSPGRNLDTDTQYF

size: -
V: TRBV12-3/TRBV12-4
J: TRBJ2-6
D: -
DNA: TGTGCCAGCCAGTCGAACTCTGGGGCCAACGTCCTGACTTTC
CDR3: CASQSNSGANVLTF

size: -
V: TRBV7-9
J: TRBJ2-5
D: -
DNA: TGTGCCAGCACACAATTCGCTGGCGTGGGGGAGACCCAGTACTTC
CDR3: CASTQFAGVGETQYF

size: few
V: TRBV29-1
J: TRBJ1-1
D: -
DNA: TGCAGCGTTGAAGATACTACGGTTTCGGGCACTGAAGCTTTCTTT
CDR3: CSVEDTTVSGTEAFF

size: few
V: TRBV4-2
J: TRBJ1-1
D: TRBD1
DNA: TGTGCCAGCAGCCAAGGGGTCCGGACAGGGGGCACTGAAGCTTTCTTT
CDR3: CASSQGVRTGGTEAFF

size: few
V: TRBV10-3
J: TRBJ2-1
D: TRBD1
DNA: TGTGCCACAGATACAGGGGGCCCCTACAATGAGCAGTTCTTC
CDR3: CATDTGGPYNEQFF

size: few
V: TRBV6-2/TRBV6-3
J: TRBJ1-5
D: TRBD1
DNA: TGTGCCAGCAGTCGACAGGGGCCCCGGCCCCAGCATTTT
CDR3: CASSRQGPRPQHF

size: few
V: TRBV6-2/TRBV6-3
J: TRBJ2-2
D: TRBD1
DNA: TGTGCCAGCAACCTCCGGGGACAGGGATTTATCACCGGGGAGCTGTTTTTT
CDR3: CASNLRGQGFITGELFF

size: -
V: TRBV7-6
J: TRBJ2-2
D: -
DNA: TGTGCCAGCAGCTTAGGTGGCTACGGGGAGCTGTTTTTT
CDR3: CASSLGGYGELFF

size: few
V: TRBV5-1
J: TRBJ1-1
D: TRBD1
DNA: TGCGCCAGCAGCTTAGGGGACAGTTTCACTGAAGCTTTCTTT
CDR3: CASSLGDSFTEAFF

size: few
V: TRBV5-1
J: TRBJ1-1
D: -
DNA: TGCGCCAGCAGCATCTCAGGGATTATTTATGGAGCTTTCTTT
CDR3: CASSISGIIYGAFF

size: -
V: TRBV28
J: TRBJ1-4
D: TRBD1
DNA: TGTGCCAGCAGTTTCTATTCGGGGACAGGGGCCAAGGAAAAACTGTTTTTT
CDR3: CASSFYSGTGAKEKLFF

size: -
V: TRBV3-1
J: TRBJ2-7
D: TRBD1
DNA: TGTGCCAGCAGGAATACAGGGGCGGCCTACGAGCAGTACTTC
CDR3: CASRNTGAAYEQYF

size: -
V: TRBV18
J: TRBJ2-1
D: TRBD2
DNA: TGTGCCAGCTCACCCGTAGCGGGCTCCTACAATGAGCAGTTCTTC
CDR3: CASSPVAGSYNEQFF

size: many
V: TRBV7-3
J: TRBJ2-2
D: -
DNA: TGTGCCAGCAGCCCAAGCCACCCCGGGCAGCTCGCCGGGGAGCTGTTTTTT
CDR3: CASSPSHPGQLAGELFF

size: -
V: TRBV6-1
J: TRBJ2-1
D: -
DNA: TGTGCCAGCAGTGAGTTAGCAGTTGGAGTCAATGAGCAGTTCTTC
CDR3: CASSELAVGVNEQFF

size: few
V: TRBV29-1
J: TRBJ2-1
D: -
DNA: TGCAGCGTCGCCCAACGCGGGCCCTACAATGAGCAGTTCTTC
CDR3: CSVAQRGPYNEQFF

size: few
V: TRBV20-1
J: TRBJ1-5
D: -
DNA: TGCAGTGCTAGACCAGACGGCAGGGGCAAGCCCCAGCATTTT
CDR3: CSARPDGRGKPQHF

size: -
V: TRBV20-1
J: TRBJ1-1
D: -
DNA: TGCAGTGCTGGGAGGGGCATAATGAACACTGAAGCTTTCTTT
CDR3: CSAGRGIMNTEAFF

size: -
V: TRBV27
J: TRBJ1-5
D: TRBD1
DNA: TGTGCCAGCAGTTTGAACAGGGGGATCCAGCCCCAGCATTTT
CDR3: CASSLNRGIQPQHF

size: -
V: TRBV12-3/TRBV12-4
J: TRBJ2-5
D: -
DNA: TGTGCCAGCAGCCCTGGGGCCCAGGGGGGGTCCGGAGAGACCCAGTACTTC
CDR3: CASSPGAQGGSGETQYF

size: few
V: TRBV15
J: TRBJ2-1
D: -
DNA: TGTGCCACCAGCGGAGGTAGGCAAGCCTTACGCTATGAGCAGTTCTTC
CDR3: CATSGGRQALRYEQFF

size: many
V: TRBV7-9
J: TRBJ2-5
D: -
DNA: TGTGCCAGCAGCTTAAACTCGGGGACGACCCAGTACTTC
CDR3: CASSLNSGTTQYF

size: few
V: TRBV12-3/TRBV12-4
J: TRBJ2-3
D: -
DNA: TGTGCCAGCAGTTTGTGGGCCGCTAGCCCTAGCACAGATACGCAGTATTTT
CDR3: CASSLWAASPSTDTQYF

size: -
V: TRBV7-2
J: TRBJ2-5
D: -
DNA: TGTGCCAGCAGCTTAGACCCGCGTCATAGAGAGACCCAGTACTTC
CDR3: CASSLDPRHRETQYF

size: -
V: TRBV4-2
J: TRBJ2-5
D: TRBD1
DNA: TGTGCCAGCAGCCAAGCCCGGACAGGACTGAAAAAAGAGACCCAGTACTTC
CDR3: CASSQARTGLKKETQYF

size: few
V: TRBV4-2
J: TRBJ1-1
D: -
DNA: TGTGCCAGCAGCCAAGTGGAGCGGGGGGCTAACACTGAAGCTTTCTTT
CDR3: CASSQVERGANTEAFF

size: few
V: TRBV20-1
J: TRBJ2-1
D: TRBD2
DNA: TGCAGTGCTGGCGGGACTAGCGGGGCTAGTGAGCAGTTCTTC
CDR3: CSAGGTSGASEQFF

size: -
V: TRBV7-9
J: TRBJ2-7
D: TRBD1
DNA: TGTGCCAGCAGCTCTTCGGGACAGGGGAACGAGCAGTACTTC
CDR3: CASSSSGQGNEQYF

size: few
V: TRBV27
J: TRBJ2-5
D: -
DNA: TGTGCCAGCACCGTCCAAGAGACCCAGTACTTC
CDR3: CASTVQETQYF

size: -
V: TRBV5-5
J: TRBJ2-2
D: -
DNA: TGTGCCAGCAGCCCCTTTGTCACCGGGGAGCTGTTTTTT
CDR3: CASSPFVTGELFF

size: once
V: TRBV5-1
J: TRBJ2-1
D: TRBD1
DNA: TGCGCCAGCAGCCCTATAGGGACAGTCCGGAGGCAGTTCTTC
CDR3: CASSPIGTVRRQFF

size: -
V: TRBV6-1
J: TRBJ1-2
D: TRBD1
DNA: TGTGCCAGCAGGCAGGCCCCAGGGACAGGGGGCGCAGAGGGCTACACCTTC
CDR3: CASRQAPGTGGAEGYTF

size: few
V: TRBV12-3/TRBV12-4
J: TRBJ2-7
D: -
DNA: TGTGCCAGCAGCCGACTCTTAGGACAGATTGGATACGAGCAGTACTTC
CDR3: CASSRLLGQIGYEQYF

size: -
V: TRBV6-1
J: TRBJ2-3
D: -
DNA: TGTGCCAGCAGCCCCTCCCGGGGGTTGGGCACAGATACGCAGTATTTT
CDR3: CASSPSRGLGTDTQYF

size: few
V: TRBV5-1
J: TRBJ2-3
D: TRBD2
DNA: TGCGCCAGCAGCTTGGCGCGGGGGGGCCTAGATACGCAGTATTTT
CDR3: CASSLARGGLDTQYF